The clone carrying this T cell receptor (beta chain) was recorded once. The data originate from a study of blood T cell repertoires in COVID-19. Study as a whole: Sites across the United States, Italy and Spain contributed samples from acute and convalescent COVID-19. The cDNA or gDNA used as material had been derived from T cells, B-cell-depleted T cells, or PBMCs.

Repertoires were generated with immunoSEQ multiplex PCR, while TCRdb's copy carries only in-frame clones and drops some. Of roughly 260,000 clones listed, approximately 86% are singletons. Trimming pared 4 bases from V and 3 bases from J, leaving 4 bases between. Germline V gene lookup returns CDR1 SEHNR and CDR2 FQNEAQ (reference sequence). This CDR3 is 11 amino acids long. The TCR sequence derives from a man aged 40-49 years who had recovered from COVID-19. The V and J genes are TRBV7-9 and TRBJ2-7; D gene uncertain. The sequenced sample was peripheral blood. The CDR3 DNA reads as TGTGCCAGCAGCTCCAACTACGAGCAGTACTTC. This codes for CASSSNYEQYF.